The rows below give T cell receptor beta chains drawn from one sample of a study of blood T cells in healthy people across ages. Via MiXCR, TCRdb re-called the 5' RACE reads, giving one row per CDR3 protein. The table lists some 760,000 distinct CDR3 sequences, 25% of them singletons. These data are also associated with another study on T cells of mothers and their children.

Sequencing was carried out using blood. These TCRs come from a boy younger than 18 in good health. Each CDR3 is given with its conserved first and last residue. Each record gives: D gene, V gene, clone size, J gene, CDR3 DNA, CDR3 protein. A D gene is named only where the DNA matches it firmly. Expanded clones get a size class; other rows say once, few or many, or leave the size out.

.	TRBV11-2	.	TRBJ2-3	TGTGCCAGCAGCTTAGTTCGAGGAGGGGAGTATTTT	CASSLVRGGEYF
TRBD1	TRBV11-2	few	TRBJ2-7	TGTGCCAGCAGCGCACGGGACAGGGCCCACGAGCAGTACTTC	CASSARDRAHEQYF
TRBD2	TRBV13	.	TRBJ2-1	TGTGCCAGCACCCGACTAGCGGGATCCTACAATGAGCAGTTCTTC	CASTRLAGSYNEQFF
.	TRBV6-2/TRBV6-3	few	TRBJ1-4	TGTGCCAGCGGCTTATCGGATGAAAAACTGTTTTTT	CASGLSDEKLFF
.	TRBV7-6	few	TRBJ2-1	TGTGCCAGCAGCTCCCTTTCAGGCCTAGCGATGGGTGAGCAGTTCTTC	CASSSLSGLAMGEQFF
.	TRBV20-1	few	TRBJ2-7	TGCAGAGAAGAGGGGGGCGATTCCTACGAGCAGTACTTC	CREEGGDSYEQYF
.	TRBV7-9	once	TRBJ2-3	TGTTCCAGCAGTAGGACCGGGACCGAAGGGGAGACCCAGTACTTT	CSSSRTGTEGETQYF
.	TRBV2	.	TRBJ1-5	TGTGCCAGCAGTGAATCCCTAGGTGCAGGGTGGAAAAGGGAAGGCAATCAGCCCCAGCATTTT	CASSESLGAGWKREGNQPQHF
TRBD1	TRBV10-3	few	TRBJ2-1	TGTGCCATCACACAGGGGGATGAGCAGTTCTTC	CAITQGDEQFF
.	TRBV12-3/TRBV12-4	.	TRBJ2-5	TGTGCCAGCAGTTCCCTTAGGAGTTCGGAGACCCAGTACTTC	CASSSLRSSETQYF
TRBD1	TRBV20-1	.	TRBJ2-1	TGCAGTGCTAGAGAAGGGACAGGTATCTACAATGAGCAGTTCTTC	CSAREGTGIYNEQFF
TRBD1	TRBV3-1	few	TRBJ2-7	TGTGCCAGCAGCCAGACCGGACAGGCGGGCTACGAGCAGTACTTC	CASSQTGQAGYEQYF
.	TRBV15	few	TRBJ1-5	TGTGCCACCAGCGGAGTTACAGGGTTTGGTCAGCCCCAGCATTTT	CATSGVTGFGQPQHF
.	TRBV3-1	.	TRBJ2-1	TGTGCCAGCAGCCTAGGACCCAGCGATGAGCAGTTCTTC	CASSLGPSDEQFF
.	TRBV5-1	.	TRBJ1-1	TGCGCCAGCAGCTTGGCCGACAGGAACACTGAAGCTTTCTTT	CASSLADRNTEAFF
TRBD1	TRBV7-2	.	TRBJ2-7	TGTGCCAGCAGGGCTGGGGCAGGACAGGGGTTCGAGCAGTACTTC	CASRAGAGQGFEQYF
.	TRBV7-9	.	TRBJ1-1	TGTGCCAGCAGTAACACAGGGCTCGCTGAAGCTTTCTTT	CASSNTGLAEAFF
.	TRBV18	few	TRBJ2-3	TGTGCCAGCTCAAGGAAAATAAGCACAGATACGCAGTATTTT	CASSRKISTDTQYF
.	TRBV15	.	TRBJ1-4	TGTGCCACCAATTACGGACAGCTTAATGAAAAACTGTTTTTT	CATNYGQLNEKLFF
TRBD1	TRBV6-6	few	TRBJ2-1	TGTGCCAGCAGATGGGACAGGTCTTACAATGAGCAGTTCTTC	CASRWDRSYNEQFF
.	TRBV9	.	TRBJ2-7	TGTGCCAGCAGCCCATTGGACGGGAACGAGCAGTACTTC	CASSPLDGNEQYF
.	TRBV11-2	once	TRBJ1-3	TGTGCCAGCAGACCGGACAGCACTGGAAACACCATATATTTT	CASRPDSTGNTIYF
.	TRBV2	few	TRBJ2-7	TGTGCCAGCACCCGTCTAGGGGACTTCTACGAGCAGTACTTC	CASTRLGDFYEQYF
TRBD1	TRBV29-1	.	TRBJ1-2	TGCAGCATAAGACAGGGGGGAAACTATGGCTACACCTTC	CSIRQGGNYGYTF
.	TRBV12-3/TRBV12-4	few	TRBJ1-1	TGTGCCAGCCGGAAGTGGGGGAGGTTCGAAGCTTTCTTT	CASRKWGRFEAFF
.	TRBV12-3/TRBV12-4	.	TRBJ1-1	TGTGCCAGCAGTGCGCACCGGGACGAGCTAGAGAACACTGAAGCTTTCTTT	CASSAHRDELENTEAFF
.	TRBV27	.	TRBJ1-2	TGTGCCAGCAGTCCACCTCTCAGGGATACCTACACCTTC	CASSPPLRDTYTF
.	TRBV12-3/TRBV12-4	.	TRBJ2-5	TGTGCCAGCAGCGGACTCAACTGGGGGGAGACCCAGTACTTC	CASSGLNWGETQYF